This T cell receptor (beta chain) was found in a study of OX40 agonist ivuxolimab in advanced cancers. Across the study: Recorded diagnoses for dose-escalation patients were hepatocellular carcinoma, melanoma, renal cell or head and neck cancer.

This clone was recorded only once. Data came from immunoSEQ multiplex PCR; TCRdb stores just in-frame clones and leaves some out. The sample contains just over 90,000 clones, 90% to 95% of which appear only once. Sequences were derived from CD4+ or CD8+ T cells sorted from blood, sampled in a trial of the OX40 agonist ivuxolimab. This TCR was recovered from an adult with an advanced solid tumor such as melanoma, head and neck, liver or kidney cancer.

The CDR3 here is CASRGVFGGRQAYGYTF. The CDR3, as DNA: TGTGCCAGCAGGGGTGTTTTCGGGGGGCGTCAGGCCTATGGCTACACCTTC. The chain carries TRBV27 and TRBJ1-2; the D gene is possibly TRBD1 (6 bases). CDR1 is MNHEY, CDR2 SMNVEV, per germline (reference sequence). Trimming cost V 6 bases and J 4 bases, with 24 bases left between them. This CDR3 region has 17 residues.